This is a list of T cell receptor beta chains from one sample in a study of T-cell memory formation after mild COVID-19. TCRdb itself ran the 5' RACE reads through MiXCR, one entry per CDR3 protein. The table lists fewer than 350,000 distinct CDR3 sequences, about a sixth of them singletons. Sequences were obtained from PBMCs or a T cell subset sorted from them (not recorded which). All receptors come from a man between 18 and 35 years old who had mild COVID-19 (a few samples of this study predate the infection). Cell type and time point are not known. Both conserved end residues are part of each CDR3. The order of the fields is V gene, CDR3 protein.

TRBV4-2	CASTLNGPNTGELFF
TRBV7-2	CASSLAGVNQPQHF
TRBV6-2/TRBV6-3	CASSYGGASSREQYF
TRBV5-1	CASSLVGTSHQKNIQYF
TRBV7-9	CASSSYRGAMDRNTEAFF
TRBV5-1	CASSADRYYEQYF
TRBV6-6	CASKTGVQRYTF
TRBV14	CASSQGTGGSETQYF
TRBV29-1	CSVPDSREAFF
TRBV18	CASSPPSMGGSNYGYTF
TRBV12-3/TRBV12-4	CASSQEGNYGYTF
TRBV7-2	CASSLDWGQNYGYTF
TRBV9	CASSAPGPTSEQYF
TRBV6-1	CASSATGGANYGYTF
TRBV20-1	CSVPGTSNTEAFF
TRBV15	CATSEFRTSNEQYF
TRBV20-1	CSARLTGDYEKLFF
TRBV7-2	CASSRGLASDEQFF
TRBV20-1	CSARESYEQYF
TRBV20-1	CSARDGIRGPFEKLFF
TRBV20-1	CSANFEAGGPDTQYF
TRBV12-5	CASGPGTAANEQFF
TRBV4-1	CASKGLAGGSMQYF
TRBV9	CASSVSRDTQYF
TRBV7-2	CASSLYAKNIQYF
TRBV6-2/TRBV6-3	CASSYSVVPQHF
TRBV7-3	CASSLTRDSFSNEQFF
TRBV7-2	CASGGAATDTQYF
TRBV5-1	CASSPGTVAYNEQFF
TRBV7-2	CASSPRQGLAEQFF
TRBV6-5	CASSYYPPGTDTQYF
TRBV20-1	CSAGNRADTQYF
TRBV18	CASSPNPGTEAFF
TRBV9	CASSVTDHTQYF
TRBV6-2/TRBV6-3	CASSAVLARPSTDTQYF
TRBV7-2	CASSYDRVSGYTF
TRBV11-2	CASSLHPGSYNEQFF